Each of the 26 T cell receptor beta chains below was sequenced from the same sample in a study of shared clonotypes between healthy human individuals (dated by TCRdb to 2020 to 2022). Receptors were amplified or captured by the immunoSEQ multiplex PCR assay. TCRdb carries this immuneACCESS record with in-frame sequences only. Its versions omit some clonotypes, under half of them owing to an unresolved V gene in the studies checked, with the rest unexplained. Recorded for this sample are 2.5 million or so clones; more than 80% of them occurred a single time. Jointly, the top ten make up 0.14% of the sample. The sample was naive CD4+ T cells sorted from blood. Taken with the paper, the label for cell subset or site translates to: CD45RA+ positively selected. These receptors were taken from a man aged 18 to 30 in good health.

Remarks on this clone: Other DNA sequences within the sample encode an identical CDR3. This chain connects TRBV4-1 to TRBJ1-2, with D uncertain. Germline CDR1 reads MGHRA; CDR2 reads YSYEKL. The CDR3 runs 13 residues. V was pared by 0 bases and J by 5 bases, with 7 bases between. The CDR3 sequence: CASSQDGFYGYTF. The CDR3 coding sequence is TGCGCCAGCAGCCAAGACGGCTTTTATGGCTACACCTTC.

The rearrangement links TRBV27 to TRBJ1-1; 7 bases agree with TRBD1. Germline loops: CDR1 MNHEY, CDR2 SMNVEV (reference sequence). CDR3 length: 14 residues. Losses at the gene ends were 7 bases for V and 5 bases for J; bases not matched to a gene: 10. CDR3 sequence: CASNIRQGRTEAFF. DNA of the CDR3: TGTGCCAGCAACATCCGACAGGGCCGGACTGAAGCTTTCTTT.

The CDR3: CASSPSGRAKDTQYF. The CDR3 DNA reads as TGTGCCAGCAGCCCTAGCGGGAGGGCCAAAGATACGCAGTATTTT. This chain joins TRBV2 and TRBJ2-3, with 12 bases aligning to TRBD2. The germline gives CDR1 SNHLY, CDR2 FYNNEI. The J segment lost 5 bases and the V segment lost 6 bases, leaving 6 bases of the junction unmatched. This CDR3 region has 15 residues.

The V call is TRBV5-1, the J call TRBJ2-7; D not resolved. CDR1 is SGHRS and CDR2 is YFSETQ in the germline V gene. The V end lost 3 bases, the J end lost 1 base, and 11 bases lay between the germline ends. CDR3 length: 14 amino acids. The CDR3 is CASSSVAGSYEQYF. CDR3 DNA: TGCGCCAGCAGCTCGGTGGCAGGATCCTACGAGCAGTACTTC.

V gene TRBV18 combines with J gene TRBJ1-4; no clear D. V dropped 1 base and J dropped 8 bases, with 8 bases sitting between them. In germline, CDR1 is KGHSH, CDR2 LQKENI. CDR3 length equals 13 residues. CDR3 loop: CASSPRIVEKLFF. Written as DNA, the CDR3 is TGTGCCAGCTCACCACGAATCGTAGAAAAACTGTTTTTT.

The rearrangement joins TRBV28 to TRBJ2-5, with a possible D match to TRBD1 (6 bases). V was trimmed by 1 base and J by 6 bases, leaving 21 bases between them. Germline CDR1 and CDR2: MDHEN and SYDVKM. This CDR3 is built from 17 residues. In DNA form, the CDR3 reads TGTGCCAGCAGTTTATCCCAGGGGACAACGACAATGAAGACCCAGTACTTC. Translated: CASSLSQGTTTMKTQYF.

J is TRBJ1-5 and V is TRBV27, with 7 bases lining up with TRBD1. From germline, CDR1 is MNHEY and CDR2 SMNVEV (reference sequence). This CDR3 is built from 15 residues. After removal of 9 bases from V and 0 bases from J, the junction contained 8 bases not matched to a gene. The CDR3 region has the DNA TGTGCCAGAAACCGGACAGGTAATAGCAATCAGCCCCAGCATTTT. Protein product: CARNRTGNSNQPQHF.

The chain joins TRBV7-6 to TRBJ1-2, with D hard to call. The V gene's germline CDR1 is SGHVS and CDR2 FNYEAQ. V dropped 0 bases and J dropped 8 bases, with 7 bases sitting between them. This CDR3 is built from 12 residues. The CDR3 sequence is CASSLAGMGYTF. As DNA, the CDR3 is TGTGCCAGCAGCTTAGCGGGGATGGGCTACACCTTC.

The chain has TRBV18 and TRBJ2-6; D gene unclear. This CDR3 contains 16 residues. Germline V gene data show CDR1 as KGHSH and CDR2 as LQKENI. V lost 2 bases to trimming and J lost 0 bases, with 8 bases between them. The CDR3 nucleotides are TGTGCCAGCTCACCATCGACTGGCTCTGGGGCCAACGTCCTGACTTTC. As protein: CASSPSTGSGANVLTF.

This clone was detected only once. The V and J genes are TRBV30 and TRBJ2-1; TRBD2 aligns across 8 bases. This CDR3 comprises 16 residues. Per the germline V gene, CDR1 is GTSNPN and CDR2 is SVGIG (reference sequence). Losses at the gene ends were 2 bases for V and 4 bases for J; bases not matched to a gene: 10. The CDR3 DNA sequence: TGTGCCTGGAGTCTCCCCGAGCGGGGGCTATACAATGAGCAGTTCTTC. It translates to CAWSLPERGLYNEQFF.

Of note for this clone: Other DNA sequences in this specimen translate into the identical CDR3. V gene TRBV30 combines with J gene TRBJ2-2; D unresolved. Germline V gene sequence: CDR1 GTSNPN, CDR2 SVGIG (reference sequence). CDR3 length: 12 residues. The ends were cut back, 1 base at V and 7 bases at J, with 7 bases in the middle. Here the CDR3 reads CAWSGLIGELFF. The CDR3 DNA reads as TGTGCCTGGAGTGGCTTAATCGGGGAGCTGTTTTTT.

Concerning this clone itself: Germline is not matched at one junction end, which may reflect a read error. The rearrangement joins TRBV7-2 to TRBJ2-4; 9 bases fit TRBD2. The CDR3 spans 16 residues. Per the germline V gene, CDR1 is SGHTA and CDR2 is FQGNSA. The CDR3 protein is CASSIAGVLAKNIQYF. CDR3 nucleotide sequence: TGTGCCAGCAGCATAGCGGGAGTGCTGGCCAAAAACATTCAGTACTTC.

The chain joins TRBV4-1 to TRBJ2-5, with no clear D. Germline CDR1 reads MGHRA; CDR2 reads YSYEKL. Trimming shortened V by 5 bases and J by 1 base, and 17 bases separated the two germline ends. The CDR3 loop spans 16 amino acids. CDR3 bases: TGCGCCAGCAGCTTTAGCCGTAAGACATTCCAAGAGACCCAGTACTTC. The encoded protein is CASSFSRKTFQETQYF.

This chain connects TRBV7-3 to TRBJ1-4; maybe TRBD1 (5 bases). Looked up from germline, CDR1 is SGHTA and CDR2 is FQGTGA. The V end lost 4 bases, the J end lost 8 bases, and 14 bases lay between the germline ends. There are 14 residues in the CDR3. The chain's CDR3 is CASSSQGRGEKLFF. CDR3 nucleotide sequence: TGTGCCAGCAGCTCCCAGGGCCGGGGGGAAAAACTGTTTTTT.

This clone was counted only a few times. The rearrangement joins TRBV7-3 to TRBJ1-1; 8 nucleotides match TRBD1. The CDR3 runs 15 residues. Looked up from germline, CDR1 is SGHTA and CDR2 is FQGTGA. Unmatched junction bases numbered 5, after V lost 1 base and J lost 4 bases. The CDR3 protein is CASSLNPDRVTEAFF. CDR3 bases: TGTGCCAGCAGCTTAAACCCGGACAGGGTCACTGAAGCTTTCTTT.

In DNA form, the CDR3 reads TGTGCCAGCAGTGGCCGTGGGCAGGGATTAGGAGAAAAACTGTTTTTT. This gives the protein CASSGRGQGLGEKLFF. This chain uses TRBV27 with TRBJ1-4, with a weak D call TRBD1 (5 bases). The CDR3 spans 16 residues. V was pared by 5 bases and J by 8 bases, with 21 bases between. CDR1 and CDR2 from the germline V gene are MNHEY and SMNVEV (reference sequence).

The V gene is TRBV6-5, the J gene TRBJ2-7; no definite D call. Trimming stripped 1 base from V and 0 bases from J, with 10 bases between. The CDR3 is made up of 15 amino acids. The germline V gene has CDR1 MNHEY and CDR2 SVGAGI. CDR3 nucleotides: TGTGCCAGCAGTTACTTGGCCCGGGTCTCCTACGAGCAGTACTTC. It is translated as CASSYLARVSYEQYF.

In its sample, this clone was seen once. The chain is built from TRBV5-1 and TRBJ2-5; no clear D. The CDR3 loop spans 15 amino acids. Germline V gene lookup returns CDR1 SGHRS and CDR2 YFSETQ. V was cut by 4 bases and J by 0 bases, with 13 bases left in between. CDR3 sequence reads: CASSATRQYQETQYF. The CDR3 bases are TGCGCCAGCAGCGCCACTCGTCAGTACCAAGAGACCCAGTACTTC. Combining the CDR3 with reference TRBV5-1 and TRBJ2-5 gives the whole variable domain KAGVTQTPRYLIKTRGQQVTLSCSPISGHRSVSWYQQTPGQGLQFLFEYFSETQRNKGNFPGRFSGRQFSNSRSEMNVSTLELGDSALYLCASSATRQYQETQYFGPGTRLLVL.

Of note for this clone: Within the sample, other DNA sequences also encode this same CDR3. This chain joins TRBV18 and TRBJ2-5; maybe TRBD2 (5 bases). Trimming cost V 0 bases and J 5 bases, with 7 bases left between them. This CDR3 is 13 amino acids long. Germline CDR1 KGHSH, CDR2 LQKENI. The CDR3 DNA reads TGTGCCAGCTCACCACCGTCGGGGGAGACCCAGTACTTC. Its protein product is CASSPPSGETQYF.

This clone was recorded only once. The chain combines TRBV5-4 with TRBJ1-2, with D uncertain. Germline lookup yields CDR1 SGHNT and CDR2 YYREEE (reference sequence). The CDR3 length is 14 residues. Between the trimmed V and J ends, which lost 6 bases and 2 bases, there was a span of 14 bases. The DNA for the CDR3 is TGTGCCAGCACCCCATTCGGGCAGAACTATGGCTACACCTTC. It specifies CASTPFGQNYGYTF.

The chain combines TRBV6-4 with TRBJ2-1; the match to TRBD2 covers 7 bases. Trimming removed 5 bases from V and 4 bases from J; junction bases left unmatched: 8. The germline V gene encodes CDR1 MRHNA and CDR2 SNTAGT. This CDR3 is built from 15 residues. CDR3 sequence: CASSQERGPYNEQFF. The CDR3 region has the DNA TGTGCCAGCAGTCAGGAGCGGGGTCCGTACAATGAGCAGTTCTTC.

The V call is TRBV18, the J call TRBJ2-1, with D uncertain. V was shortened by 5 bases and J by 6 bases, with 11 bases between the two germline ends. Germline V gene lookup returns CDR1 KGHSH and CDR2 LQKENI. The CDR3 totals 13 residues. This CDR3 is CASSDKVGNEQFF. Here the CDR3 DNA reads TGTGCCAGCTCAGACAAAGTAGGCAATGAGCAGTTCTTC.

The chain employs TRBV4-2 and TRBJ2-1; 9 positions match TRBD2. The ends lost 4 bases at V and 2 bases at J; junction bases unmatched: 6. CDR1 is LGHNA and CDR2 is YNFKEQ in the germline V gene. CDR3 length equals 16 residues. The CDR3 here is CASSPRLAATYNEQFF. The DNA for the CDR3 is TGTGCCAGCAGCCCAAGACTAGCGGCTACCTACAATGAGCAGTTCTTC.

V usage is TRBV5-4 and J usage is TRBJ2-6; 7 positions agree with TRBD1. Germline V CDR1 and CDR2: SGHNT, YYREEE (reference sequence). The CDR3 has 15 amino acids. V lost 4 bases to trimming and J lost 5 bases; unmatched junction nucleotides: 6. The CDR3 DNA is TGTGCCAGCAGCCATACAGGGGCTAGGGCCAACGTCCTGACTTTC. Translating it yields CASSHTGARANVLTF.

This chain uses TRBV11-2 with TRBJ2-5; D unclear. Per the germline V gene, CDR1 is SGHAT and CDR2 is FQNNGV. The ends were cut back, 4 bases at V and 5 bases at J, with 11 bases in the middle. The CDR3 length is 13 residues. The CDR3 sequence is CASSSAERETQYF. CDR3 nucleotides: TGTGCCAGCAGCTCCGCAGAAAGGGAGACCCAGTACTTC.

CDR3 nucleotide sequence: TGTGCCAGCAGCTTAGCGCTGAAAGGGGAGACCCAGTACTTC. This codes for CASSLALKGETQYF. The chain uses TRBV7-9 and TRBJ2-5; D gene ambiguous. The CDR3 has 14 residues. V was shortened by 0 bases and J by 5 bases, with 10 bases between the two germline ends. The germline CDR1 and CDR2 sequences are SEHNR and FQNEAQ (reference sequence).